Listed here is a single T cell receptor (beta chain). What it binds is unknown. This sample was included in a study of T cells in Graves' hyperthyroidism and ophthalmopathy. Study-level results: Blood also held most thyroid clonotypes expanded beyond 0.001. Ophthalmopathy, as predicted by the model, came a median roughly 6.8 months after the prediction.

TCR beta CDR3 regions were amplified from RNA transcripts. HTBI primers drove first-round RT-PCR of the TCR CDR3. MiXCR, run by TCRdb on the multiplex PCR reads, gives a single entry per CDR3 protein. Of hundreds of thousands of distinct CDR3 sequences listed, about half are singletons. Absence of ophthalmopathy progression within 18 months defined stable Graves' hyperthyroidism. In patients aged 18 to 65, hyperthyroidism was newly diagnosed, with duration under 2 months. V lost 3 bases to trimming and J lost 1 base, with 12 bases between them. The CDR3 length is 14 residues. The V gene's germline CDR1 is SQVTM and CDR2 ANQGSEA.

The chain is built from TRBV29-1 and TRBJ1-1, with D possibly being TRBD1 (6 bases). The receptor was derived from a woman under 30 with Graves' hyperthyroidism. The sequenced sample was peripheral blood or thyroid tissue (not recorded which). The CDR3: CSVDSGRGNTEAFF. DNA for the CDR3: TGCAGCGTTGACTCCGGCAGGGGGAACACTGAAGCTTTCTTT.